This entry lists 20 T cell receptor beta chains sequenced from one sample in a study of cytomegalovirus exposure and HLA in healthy donors. The PCR was carried out with 60 Vbeta primers and 13 Jbeta primers. Sequenced by immunoSEQ multiplex PCR; TCRdb stores in-frame clones only, minus some. This table holds about 150,000 clones, less than 10% found once. The material sequenced was PBMCs. These receptor sequences come from a male donor in good health and CMV-seronegative.

The chain joins TRBV5-6 to TRBJ1-1; D is perhaps TRBD1 (6 bases). CDR3 length: 14 amino acids. V was shortened by 2 bases and J by 4 bases, with 12 bases between the two germline ends. Germline CDR1 SGHDT, CDR2 YYEEEE. CDR3 amino acids: CASSFVSRGTEAFF. CDR3 DNA sequence: TGTGCCAGCAGCTTTGTATCCAGGGGCACTGAAGCTTTCTTT.

This clone was picked up a small number of times. The V and J genes are TRBV6-1 and TRBJ1-2; 7 nucleotides align to TRBD1. The CDR3 sequence is 13 residues long. Germline values: CDR1 MNHNS, CDR2 SASEGT. Losses at the gene ends were 7 bases for V and 6 bases for J; bases not matched to a gene: 8. The CDR3 protein is CASTFGTVDGYTF. CDR3 DNA: TGTGCCAGCACCTTCGGGACAGTAGATGGCTACACCTTC.

The sample holds a few counts of this clone. Other DNA sequences from this sample encode an identical CDR3 as well. The chain employs TRBV5-1 and TRBJ1-1, with 11 bases identical to TRBD1. The CDR3 totals 15 residues. The V gene end was trimmed by 4 bases and the J gene end by 0 bases; junction bases not matched to a gene: 2. Per the germline V gene, CDR1 is SGHRS and CDR2 is YFSETQ. In DNA form, the CDR3 reads TGCGCCAGCAGCGGGGGACAGGGGGTGAACACTGAAGCTTTCTTT. This encodes CASSGGQGVNTEAFF.

The V gene is TRBV2, the J gene TRBJ2-5; D is possibly TRBD2 (5 bases). Between the trimmed V and J ends, which lost 4 bases and 5 bases, there was a span of 11 bases. The CDR3 covers 13 residues. In germline, CDR1 is SNHLY, CDR2 FYNNEI. CDR3 coding DNA: TGTGCCAGCAGTGGGAGGAATTGGGAGACCCAGTACTTC. It specifies CASSGRNWETQYF.

The sample holds a few counts of this clone. The V call is TRBV5-1, the J call TRBJ2-1; maybe TRBD2 (5 bases). Germline V gene data show CDR1 as SGHRS and CDR2 as YFSETQ. Between the trimmed V and J ends, which lost 0 bases and 2 bases, there was a span of 9 bases. The CDR3 has 15 residues. The CDR3 loop is CASSLVGNTYNEQFF. The CDR3 DNA reads as TGCGCCAGCAGCTTGGTCGGGAATACCTACAATGAGCAGTTCTTC. Variable domain in full (rest from reference TRBV5-1 and TRBJ2-1): KAGVTQTPRYLIKTRGQQVTLSCSPISGHRSVSWYQQTPGQGLQFLFEYFSETQRNKGNFPGRFSGRQFSNSRSEMNVSTLELGDSALYLCASSLVGNTYNEQFFGPGTRLTVL.

This clone was counted a few times. This chain joins TRBV7-9 and TRBJ1-1; the match to TRBD1 covers 11 bases. The germline CDR1 and CDR2 sequences are SEHNR and FQNEAQ (reference sequence). V shed 5 bases, J shed 1 base, and the junction held 6 bases outside the gene matches. The CDR3 has 16 amino acids. The CDR3 spells CASSSRDRGENTEAFF. The CDR3 DNA follows: TGTGCCAGCAGCAGCCGGGACAGGGGGGAGAACACTGAAGCTTTCTTT.

This chain connects TRBV25-1 to TRBJ2-5; tentative D call: TRBD1 (7 bases). This CDR3 has 15 amino acids. Germline V gives CDR1 MGHDK, CDR2 SYGVNS. V gave up 5 bases and J gave up 4 bases, with 17 bases separating them. CDR3 nucleotide sequence: TGTGCCAGCAGTACCCGGAGGGGGCGCGGAGAGACCCAGTACTTC. Translating gives CASSTRRGRGETQYF.

This clone appeared a few times. J is TRBJ1-2 and V is TRBV9, with 8 bases that match TRBD1. This CDR3 contains 16 residues. Germline lookup yields CDR1 SGDLS and CDR2 YYNGEE. Losses at the gene ends were 4 bases for V and 6 bases for J; bases not matched to a gene: 14. The chain's CDR3 is CASSPLPGQVGDGYTF. The DNA of the CDR3 is TGTGCCAGCAGCCCCCTCCCGGGACAGGTAGGCGATGGCTACACCTTC.

This clone was observed a handful of times. The chain combines TRBV7-3 with TRBJ2-1, with D possibly being TRBD1 (6 bases). V lost 1 base to trimming and J lost 10 bases, with 29 bases between them. The germline gives CDR1 SGHTA, CDR2 FQGTGA. CDR3 length: 19 amino acids. DNA of the CDR3: TGTGCCAGCAGCTTAAAAGTGGGACAAGCCCAAGAGGTCCTTAGGGAGCAGTTCTTC. Its protein product is CASSLKVGQAQEVLREQFF.

V gene TRBV7-6 combines with J gene TRBJ2-1, with 13 nucleotides matching TRBD2. This CDR3 is built from 16 residues. The V segment lost 5 bases and the J segment 4 bases; nucleotides outside the gene matches: 5. Germline V CDR1 and CDR2: SGHVS, FNYEAQ. The CDR3 DNA sequence: TGTGCCAGCAGCCTCGGACTAGCGGGGGATTACAATGAGCAGTTCTTC. This sequence encodes CASSLGLAGDYNEQFF. The variable domain in full, with the rest retrieved from reference TRBV7-6 and TRBJ2-1, is GAGVSQSPRYKVTKRGQDVALRCDPISGHVSLYWYRQALGQGPEFLTYFNYEAQQDKSGLPNDRFSAERPEGSISTLTIQRTEQRDSAMYRCASSLGLAGDYNEQFFGPGTRLTVL.

V usage is TRBV2 and J usage is TRBJ2-7; 12 positions match TRBD2. There are 15 residues in the CDR3. Germline loops: CDR1 SNHLY, CDR2 FYNNEI. V shed 6 bases and J 4 bases; nucleotides not matched to a gene: 7. The CDR3 coding sequence is TGTGCCAGCAGCCCCCTAGGGACTAGCGGGTACGAGCAGTACTTC. It yields the protein CASSPLGTSGYEQYF.

The genes are TRBV9 and TRBJ2-2; 9 bases are a match to TRBD2. The CDR3 totals 16 residues. The germline V gene encodes CDR1 SGDLS and CDR2 YYNGEE. V shed 0 bases and J 5 bases; nucleotides not matched to a gene: 5. DNA of the CDR3: TGTGCCAGCAGCGTAGGGCAGCGGGAGGTGACCGGGGAGCTGTTTTTT. Translation: CASSVGQREVTGELFF.

The chain couples TRBV28 to TRBJ1-1, with D tentatively TRBD1 (6 bases). The V gene's germline CDR1 is MDHEN and CDR2 SYDVKM. The CDR3 spans 14 residues. Trimming left V 8 bases short and J 1 base short, with 14 bases between. CDR3 sequence (DNA): TGTGCCAGCGAAAAGGGGGGGAGGAACACTGAAGCTTTCTTT. Its translation: CASEKGGRNTEAFF.

V usage is TRBV2 and J usage is TRBJ2-5; D is possibly TRBD2 (6 bases). This CDR3 has 15 residues. The germline V and J ends were trimmed by 2 bases and 2 bases, with 12 bases remaining between them. The V gene's germline CDR1 is SNHLY and CDR2 FYNNEI. CDR3 in amino acids: CASSERGGTQETQYF. Here the CDR3 DNA reads TGTGCCAGCAGTGAAAGAGGCGGGACGCAAGAGACCCAGTACTTC.

This chain connects TRBV7-2 to TRBJ2-7; TRBD2 matches 13 bases. Germline V gene data show CDR1 as SGHTA and CDR2 as FQGNSA. V dropped 1 base and J dropped 2; count of bases not matched to a gene: 2. This CDR3 contains 16 residues. The DNA for the CDR3 is TGTGCCAGCAGCTTAGATGGGACTAGCGGGGCCTACGAGCAGTACTTC. Encoded protein: CASSLDGTSGAYEQYF. Drawing the rest from reference TRBV7-2 and TRBJ2-7, the complete variable domain is GAGVSQSPSNKVTEKGKDVELRCDPISGHTALYWYRQSLGQGLEFLIYFQGNSAPDKSGLPSDRFSAERTGGSVSTLTIQRTQQEDSAVYLCASSLDGTSGAYEQYFGPGTRLTVT.

The chain joins TRBV18 to TRBJ2-5, with TRBD1 matching over 9 bases. Germline assignment: CDR1 KGHSH and CDR2 LQKENI. This CDR3 has 15 residues. V dropped 4 bases and J dropped 7; count of bases not matched to a gene: 10. The CDR3 reads CASSHRGDREATQYF. DNA of the CDR3: TGTGCCAGCTCACACAGAGGGGACAGGGAGGCGACCCAGTACTTC.

Only a few counts were recorded for this clone. The genes are TRBV7-2 and TRBJ1-5; tentative D call: TRBD1 (6 bases). V was shortened by 1 base and J by 5 bases, with 9 bases between the two germline ends. CDR3 size: 14 residues. CDR1 is SGHTA and CDR2 is FQGNSA in the germline V gene. This chain's CDR3 is CASSLGGGDQPQHF. CDR3 DNA: TGTGCCAGCAGCTTAGGGGGGGGCGATCAGCCCCAGCATTTT.

The V gene is TRBV2, the J gene TRBJ1-1; TRBD1 matches 7 bases. Germline V gives CDR1 SNHLY, CDR2 FYNNEI. The V gene end was trimmed by 7 bases and the J gene end by 1 base; junction bases not matched to a gene: 9. The CDR3 sequence is 15 residues long. CDR3 DNA sequence: TGTGCCAGCACTCGGACAGGAGGGGCGAACACTGAAGCTTTCTTT. It specifies CASTRTGGANTEAFF.

The chain is built from TRBV6-5 and TRBJ1-6, with a weak D call TRBD1 (6 bases). Germline V gene data show CDR1 as MNHEY and CDR2 as SVGAGI. This CDR3 contains 16 residues. Trimming removed 0 bases from V and 1 base from J, with 7 bases in between. The chain's CDR3 is CASSYSQGSYNSPLHF. CDR3 nucleotide sequence: TGTGCCAGCAGTTACTCACAGGGTTCCTATAATTCACCCCTCCACTTT.

In DNA, the CDR3 is TGTGCCTGGAGGGACTACTACAATGAGCAGTTCTTC. This codes for CAWRDYYNEQFF. The chain is built from TRBV30 and TRBJ2-1; the D gene is possibly TRBD2 (6 bases). Deletions cut 3 bases from V and 3 bases from J, with 6 bases between. CDR1 is GTSNPN and CDR2 is SVGIG in the germline V gene (reference sequence). The CDR3 spans 12 residues.